The sequence of this T cell receptor beta chain was determined in a study of cytomegalovirus exposure and HLA in healthy donors (dated by TCRdb to between 2016 and 2019). Some background on the complete study: An earlier analysis of several hundred of the donors reported under 300 Gb of sequence data and around 110 million unique TCR beta sequences obtained from approximately 180 million T cells. Roughly 300 gigabases of sequencing data and approximately 84 million unique TCR sequences were included in an early release covering several hundred HLA-typed donors. Among the roughly 430 genotyped donors, under 90% belonged to the genetic ancestry cluster associated with self-reported Caucasian donors. The study aimed to test whether cataloging public T cell receptors could reveal signatures of past pathogen exposure. The T cell repertoires of 670 or so subjects were profiled by immunosequencing and related to cytomegalovirus serostatus. In addition to the first cohort of 666 subjects, a separate validation cohort of approximately 110 different subjects was used. To predict cytomegalovirus infection status, the study brought together high-throughput TCR immunosequencing, statistical association of individual TCRs with disease status, and machine learning. To study patterns of TCR occurrence, a later analysis re-analyzed previously published TCR beta repertoires from 500 to 850 donors and added high-resolution HLA genotyping. Rather than drawing on any new phenotypic data, the later analysis identified candidate immune exposures from TCR beta sequences and the way those sequences occurred across donors. In an earlier analysis of 550 to 700 of the donors, high-throughput TCR beta sequencing was used to judge whether each TCR beta V gene segment behaved as functional or pseudogenic. Alongside the repertoire data, information on donor age, sex, ethnicity and CMV serostatus was compiled. Genome-wide SNP genotypes for about three fifths of the 666 donors were used in a later genetic analysis, which treated that subset as a discovery cohort. Every discovery cohort repertoire had been produced on one sequencing platform. HLA typing covered class I and class II loci at four-digit resolution. The number of typed donors differed by locus: roughly 620-640 for A, B, C, DRB1 and DQB1; some 500 for DQA1; approximately 600 for DPA1; and about 470 for DPB1. Four to six DR-DQ haplotypes were handled as single units for association and clustering because linkage in the cohort was strong. Among roughly 370 genotyped donors of the cohort, an average of around 240,000 unique TCR beta nucleotide sequences were sequenced per donor, around 18% of them non-productive.

In total, 600 or so healthy bone marrow donors made up the cohort. At the time of sampling, all cohort members were nominally healthy, though unrecorded immune exposures were likely present. The donor tested CMV seropositive, placing the donor among the 250 to 350 seropositive members of the cohort. A peripheral blood sample was collected from each donor, and TCR beta sequencing was performed on peripheral blood mononuclear cells. Genomic DNA extraction from the blood cell samples was performed with the Qiagen DNeasy Blood Extraction Kit. Beyond this particular receptor, the publication reports: According to the authors, the approach could potentially be generalized to other disease states and immunological phenotypes. The classifier was reported to diagnose cytomegalovirus status with high specificity and sensitivity in both the original cohort and the validation cohort. In an earlier analysis of approximately 600 of the donors, most TCR beta V segments were observed in productive rearrangements about 87% or about 30% of the time, broadly matching IMGT annotations. A later genetic analysis associated a missense DCLRE1C variant with V-gene and J-gene trimming of TCR beta chains, and an independent cohort replicated the association. In vitro tests confirmed that a few of the cytomegalovirus-associated TCR beta chains recognize cytomegalovirus antigens. Specific HLA alleles were associated with some 15,000 TCR beta sequences at a false discovery rate of 0.05 in a later analysis. Compared with the approximately 700-donor mean, donors in an Asian-associated ancestry cluster had fewer N-insertions in productive TCRs, according to a later genetic analysis. The sequencing pipeline was judged likely to have produced a cluster of highly shared sequence variants as a technical artifact. Most TCR sequences were observed very rarely across donors, whereas some public TCRs were present in many individuals. A later analysis found that HLA-associated TCR beta chains were more clonally expanded and had lower generation probabilities than equally common non-associated chains. Some IMGT-functional V segments, including TRBV6-2 and TRBV6-3, could not be told apart with the 87-base-pair reads, so those segments were excluded. The only immune exposure information available for the cohort was CMV serostatus. Over 15 rarely observed V segments, including chromosome 9 orphons, were excluded from the earlier analysis of some 590 of the donors because counts were too low. Correlated functional status among segregating V segments might be attributable to linkage disequilibrium, but an unknown experimental factor could not be ruled out. Assigning TCR associations to individual alleles was difficult when HLA alleles, especially DR and DQ, strongly co-occurred. Most CMV-associated TCR beta chains appeared to be HLA-restricted in a later analysis, and the HLA associations seemed to be driven largely by CMV exposure. Only TCR beta chains were sequenced in this cohort, and the absence of alpha or paired-chain data limited detectable features. In a later analysis, several top co-occurrence clusters were reported to appear linked to parvovirus B19, influenza, CMV and Epstein-Barr virus. Presence/absence analyses assumed roughly uniform sequencing depth across donors, an assumption that may not hold. A further reported finding was that TCR beta sequences accurately predicted the HLA-A and HLA-B alleles for most subjects in the first cohort. The study listed approximately 150 TCR beta chains as associated with cytomegalovirus. Because HLA typing was missing for some donors at each locus, association tests included only the typed subset. In a later analysis, the rate of TCR association differed among HLA loci, with DRB1 alleles having the most associated TCRs and HLA-C alleles having the fewest.

The sample holds a few counts of this clone. The antigen it recognizes is unknown. Base quality data are lacking; no much larger clone is found one base away. The germline V gene provides CDR1 MNHNS and CDR2 SASEGT. CDR3 length: 14 amino acids, cysteine to phenylalanine. The only DNA kept is the CDR3, 42 bases in frame from the first base. V is shortened by 2 bases, J by 5 bases, and the region joining them spans 9 bases. The protocol used for the library was the immunoSEQ multiplex PCR assay. For the multiplex PCR, a mixture combining 60 forward primers for TCR Vbeta segments and 13 reverse primers for TCR Jbeta segments was used. The CDR3 region of rearranged TCR beta genes was amplified from genomic DNA with a multiplex PCR assay. The Illumina HiSeq System was used to sequence the amplified TCR beta libraries as 87-base-pair reads. In the source study's methods: A later analysis tallied around 80 million unique TCR beta chains across the 700 or so repertoires, and approximately 11 million of those chains were shared by two or more donors. Raw reads were error-corrected and collapsed into unique sequences with a nearest-neighbor algorithm that merged closely related sequences to remove PCR and sequencing errors. To assign V, D and J gene segments, CDR3 sequences were aligned to IMGT reference sequences. Each retained sequence needed at least a six-nucleotide match to both a V gene segment and a J gene segment. A rearrangement counted as productive if the CDR3 had no stop codons and remained in frame with V and J, and every other rearrangement counted as non-productive. Following IMGT convention, CDR3 was defined as the stretch from the second conserved V-encoded cysteine up to the conserved J-encoded phenylalanine. The earlier analysis of 500 to 750 of the donors excluded any sequence lacking an unambiguous match to a single V gene segment. An earlier analysis of over 450 of the donors classified V segments as functional when productive rearrangements were above 56.7% and as segregating when the standard deviation between donors was above 5%. A statistical classification framework was developed to diagnose cytomegalovirus status using the catalog of TCR beta chain sequences. A later analysis assigned V and J genes by comparing TCR nucleotide sequences with IMGT/GENE-DB human TR gene sequences. A later analysis assigned CDR3 sequences and most-parsimonious VDJ recombination scenarios with the TCRdist pipeline. In a later analysis, each TCR beta chain was defined by its CDR3 amino acid sequence together with its V-gene family, and reads lacking a unique V-gene family were excluded. A later analysis removed over 500 highly shared, low-generation-probability nucleotide sequences to deal with suspected cross-contamination and a sequencing artifact. A later analysis calculated a clonal expansion index for each public chain from normalized within-repertoire ranks of inferred template counts. In a later analysis, generation probabilities were computed with a VDJ recombination model fitted to out-of-frame rearrangements, and the resulting probabilities were checked against IGoR. In a later analysis, TCR-TCR, TCR-HLA and TCR-CMV co-occurrence was scored with hypergeometric tests, and a repertoire-size bias correction was applied to TCR pairs. False discovery rates were estimated in a later analysis by permuting HLA or CMV assignments 20 times. In a later analysis, co-occurring TCRs were grouped using DBSCAN, with TCRdist sequence similarity added in when clustering inside HLA-allele-positive subsets. Co-occurrence clustering excluded repertoires with fewer than 30,000 or more than 120,000 public chains, plus five with anomalous nucleotide sharing. TCRdb provides this immuneACCESS table in a form limited to in-frame rearrangements. Some clones are lacking; in checked studies, under half of them reflect an unresolved V gene, and why the rest are absent is not known. D and trimming come from the DNA, and the V and J calls and clone size come from that table. In this sample the table shows about 190,000 clones, approximately 82% of which occur a single time. Clones ranked in the top ten supply around 1.6% of the sample.

The chain couples TRBV6-1 to TRBJ2-2; confidence is insufficient to name the D gene. The sequence was collected from a man between 35 and 55 years old in good health and CMV-seropositive. Sequencing used PBMCs. The CDR3 is CASSERIATGELFF. In nucleotides, the sequence is TGTGCCAGCAGTGAAAGGATAGCTACCGGGGAGCTGTTTTTT.